This record covers a single TCR beta chain. What it binds is unknown. Repertoires were generated with immunoSEQ multiplex PCR, while TCRdb's copy carries only in-frame clones and drops some. The sample holds under 1,900,000 clones, 98% seen once. The sample belongs to a study of shared clonotypes between healthy human individuals. The germline CDR1 and CDR2 sequences are SQVTM and ANQGSEA. This CDR3 is 12 amino acids long. Trimming took 8 bases from V and 1 from J, leaving 11 bases between them. Researchers partitioned CD4+ cells into CD45RA+ naive and CD45RA-negative memory subsets. Study observations and caveats: Few donors limited the genetic and exposure-history diversity represented. As a rule, naive subsets had a larger estimated richness than memory subsets.

V and J are TRBV29-1 and TRBJ2-5, with unresolved D. The sample was naive CD4+ T cells sorted from blood. Subset denoted: CD45RA+ positively selected. The TCR comes from a man under 40 in good health. The CDR3 nucleotides read TGCAGCCAATACGTAACCCAAGAGACCCAGTACTTC. Protein product: CSQYVTQETQYF.